This T cell receptor (beta chain) was recovered during a study of beta chain features in type 1 diabetes. Expressed TCRB transcripts were sequenced, since all the RNA that had been isolated was reverse transcribed. This table comes from immunoSEQ multiplex PCR, and its TCRdb copy is limited to in-frame clones, with some not included. The sample carries about 220,000 clones, 9.5% to 13% recorded once. The authors took one heparinised blood draw, averaging about 120 mL, from each donor. V was pared by 4 bases and J by 2 bases, with 0 bases between. The CDR3 contains 10 residues. CDR1 is DFQATT, CDR2 SNEGSKA, per germline (reference sequence).

V gene TRBV20-1 combines with J gene TRBJ2-1; D gene ambiguous. The specimen was central memory CD4+ T cells from blood. This receptor was identified in a man younger than 30 in good health. The chain's CDR3 is CSATYNEQFF. The CDR3 DNA is TGCAGTGCTACCTACAATGAGCAGTTCTTC.